Each of the 15 T cell receptor beta chains below was sequenced from the same sample in a study of high-grade serous ovarian cancer treatment subgroups. Here immunoSEQ multiplex PCR was the method, and the copy in TCRdb shows in-frame clones only, minus some. The table shows approximately 17,000 clones, with 73% occurring only once. Tumor tissue was taken before any definitive surgery or chemotherapy was given. The sequencing input was tumor tissue. These receptors were taken from a human donor with high-grade serous ovarian cancer.

This chain uses TRBV29-1 with TRBJ2-1; 7 bases match TRBD2. There are 14 residues in the CDR3. From germline, CDR1 is SQVTM and CDR2 ANQGSEA. V lost 6 bases and J lost 4; bases outside the gene matches: 9. Here the CDR3 reads CSVTGGSHYNEQFF. The CDR3 DNA reads TGCAGCGTAACGGGGGGATCCCATTACAATGAGCAGTTCTTC.

V and J are TRBV7-9 and TRBJ2-1, with D maybe TRBD1 (5 bases). Per germline, CDR1 SEHNR and CDR2 FQNEAQ (reference sequence). Trimming pared 2 bases from V and 7 bases from J, leaving 12 bases between. The length of the CDR3 is 14 residues. CDR3 amino acids: CASSLTQGTNEQFF. CDR3 nucleotide sequence: TGTGCCAGCAGCTTAACTCAGGGAACTAATGAGCAGTTCTTC.

The rearrangement joins TRBV11-3 to TRBJ2-5; D is possibly TRBD1 (5 bases). The CDR3 runs 13 residues. Germline V gene sequence: CDR1 SGHNT, CDR2 YENEEA. V was shortened by 2 bases and J by 5 bases, with 9 bases between the two germline ends. CDR3 sequence: CASSLPRQETQYF. Written as DNA, the CDR3 is TGTGCCAGCAGCTTACCCCGACAGGAGACCCAGTACTTC.

In its sample, this clone was seen once. The chain employs TRBV27 and TRBJ2-2; D is uncertain. V lost 9 bases and J 1 base, leaving 12 bases between the germline ends. Germline V lookup: CDR1 MNHEY, CDR2 SMNVEV (reference sequence). The CDR3 sequence is 14 residues long. The CDR3 sequence is CASRLSMNTGELFF. The CDR3 region has the DNA TGTGCCAGTCGCCTCTCTATGAACACCGGGGAGCTGTTTTTT.

The rearrangement joins TRBV30 to TRBJ1-6, with 9 nucleotides matching TRBD1. Germline V gene sequence: CDR1 GTSNPN, CDR2 SVGIG (reference sequence). V was pared by 3 bases and J by 7 bases, with 4 bases of the junction left unmatched. CDR3 length equals 14 residues. Here the CDR3 DNA reads TGTGCCTGGAGCGTAGACAGGGGGAATTCACCCCTCCACTTT. Its protein is CAWSVDRGNSPLHF.

This clone appeared a single time. The chain couples TRBV5-8 to TRBJ1-5; perhaps TRBD1 as D (6 bases). The germline V gene has CDR1 SGHTS and CDR2 YDEGEE. This CDR3 region has 14 residues. Trimming removed 5 bases from V and 7 bases from J, with 16 bases in between. The CDR3 loop reads CASRTRGGGQPQHF. The CDR3 DNA is TGTGCCAGCAGAACCCGAGGGGGGGGCCAGCCCCAGCATTTT.

The chain carries TRBV9 and TRBJ1-2; a weak D match, TRBD1 (5 bases). This CDR3 contains 17 residues. V shed 3 bases and J shed 0 bases, with 18 bases lying between them. Germline V gene data show CDR1 as SGDLS and CDR2 as YYNGEE. This chain's CDR3 is CASSALSSTGPNYGYTF. Written as DNA, the CDR3 is TGTGCCAGCAGCGCGCTCAGCTCCACGGGGCCTAACTATGGCTACACCTTC.

This sequence joins TRBV6-4 and TRBJ2-3; 7 nucleotides align to TRBD2. CDR1 is MRHNA, CDR2 SNTAGT, per germline. CDR3 length: 16 amino acids. J lost 2 bases, V lost 0 bases, and 5 bases had no gene match. The CDR3 loop is CASSDSQRGDTDTQYF. For the CDR3, the DNA is TGTGCCAGCAGTGACTCCCAGCGGGGTGACACAGATACGCAGTATTTT.

The table lists this clone with a few counts. V is TRBV20-1 and J is TRBJ1-1, with no clear D. Germline CDR1 and CDR2: DFQATT and SNEGSKA (reference sequence). This CDR3 is built from 11 residues. V lost 8 bases and J lost 1, with 8 bases in between. The CDR3 DNA sequence: TGCAGTCCCGGTCCGAACACTGAAGCTTTCTTT. Translating gives CSPGPNTEAFF.

Worth noting for this clone: Other nucleotide sequences in the sample specify the same CDR3. The genes are TRBV4-3 and TRBJ2-2; 16 bases align to TRBD2. This CDR3 has 18 residues. Germline CDR1 LGHNA, CDR2 YSLEER. V lost 4 bases to trimming and J lost 3 bases; unmatched junction nucleotides: 5. CDR3 protein: CASSPGLAGGPDTGELFF. In DNA, the CDR3 is TGCGCCAGCAGCCCGGGACTAGCGGGGGGGCCAGACACCGGGGAGCTGTTTTTT.

This clone appeared a few times. The chain employs TRBV28 and TRBJ1-2; D call uncertain. V was pared by 2 bases and J by 8 bases, with 9 bases between. Germline-derived CDR1 and CDR2 are MDHEN and SYDVKM. The CDR3 length is 12 residues. The DNA for the CDR3 is TGTGCCAGCAGTTTAATTGGGTTCGGCTACACCTTC. This gives the protein CASSLIGFGYTF.

The chain recombines TRBV5-4 with TRBJ1-4, with D uncertain. Germline V lookup: CDR1 SGHNT, CDR2 YYREEE (reference sequence). V lost 4 bases and J lost 11, with 12 bases in between. This CDR3 has 12 residues. The CDR3, as DNA: TGTGCCAGCAGCCAAGGGTCCCAGAAACTGTTTTTT. This encodes CASSQGSQKLFF.

This clone occurred once. The chain is built from TRBV2 and TRBJ2-5; TRBD2 might be the D (5 bases). In germline, CDR1 is SNHLY, CDR2 FYNNEI. Trimming shortened V by 5 bases and J by 5 bases, and 18 bases separated the two germline ends. There are 15 residues in the CDR3. The CDR3 here is CASSLAGPGGETQYF. CDR3 DNA: TGTGCCAGCAGTCTTGCGGGTCCCGGCGGTGAGACCCAGTACTTC.

This chain links TRBV27 with TRBJ2-5; D remains ambiguous. The CDR3 covers 15 residues. Per the germline V gene, CDR1 is MNHEY and CDR2 is SMNVEV (reference sequence). The ends were cut back, 5 bases at V and 0 bases at J, with 13 bases in the middle. CDR3 protein: CASSPQWRYQETQYF. CDR3 coding DNA: TGTGCCAGCAGTCCCCAATGGCGGTACCAAGAGACCCAGTACTTC.

This clone was detected a few times. In DNA form, the CDR3 reads TGTGCCATCAGTGAAGGACAGGGGGTTCAGCCCCAGCATTTT. Protein sequence: CAISEGQGVQPQHF. The V call is TRBV10-3, the J call TRBJ1-5; TRBD1 matches 10 bases. This CDR3 contains 14 residues. The germline gives CDR1 ENHRY, CDR2 SYGVKD. With V trimmed by 3 bases and J by 6 bases, 2 bases remained unmatched.